This T cell receptor (beta chain) was obtained from a study of T cell responses to AZD1222 COVID-19 vaccine. Repertoires were generated with immunoSEQ multiplex PCR, while TCRdb's copy carries only in-frame clones and drops some. This table holds 150,000 to 200,000 clones, 70% to 90% found once. Findings and limits, study-wide: Only a handful of people who got AZD1222 tested seropositive at baseline. White British donors predominated, females outnumbered males, and clonal diversity was possibly underestimated.

In the case of this clone: Its target is not known.

V lost 2 bases, J lost 0 bases, and 3 bases stayed unmatched. This CDR3 spans 15 amino acids. The germline gives CDR1 SGDLS, CDR2 YYNGEE. This TCR was sampled from an adult who received the AZD1222 COVID-19 vaccine. Sample: peripheral blood, taken 28 days after the second AZD1222 dose. The chain links TRBV9 to TRBJ1-2, with 8 bases fitting TRBD1. This chain's CDR3 is CASSVTGGPNYGYTF. In nucleotides, the CDR3 is TGTGCCAGCAGCGTCACAGGGGGTCCTAACTATGGCTACACCTTC.